This passage covers 3 T cell receptor beta chains from one sample sequenced in a study of graft-versus-host responses after intestinal transplantation. Antigens of these TCRs are unknown. Produced via immunoSEQ multiplex PCR; TCRdb's table is partial and in-frame only. Of some 150,000 clones listed, around 90% were seen once; the top ten hold approximately 0.2%. The sample was unstimulated CD4+ T cells sorted from spleen or lymph node cells, taken before intestinal transplant. These receptors were collected from a human donor who received an intestinal transplant.

The rearrangement links TRBV28 to TRBJ1-1; a possible D gene is TRBD1 (5 bases). Germline CDR1 and CDR2: MDHEN and SYDVKM. With 4 bases removed from V and 2 bases from J, the gap between germline ends came to 11 bases. The CDR3 consists of 14 residues. The CDR3 spells CASSSIGGNTEAFF. The CDR3, as DNA: TGTGCCAGCAGTTCTATTGGGGGTAACACTGAAGCTTTCTTT.

J is TRBJ1-5 and V is TRBV27; D is undetermined. Per the germline V gene, CDR1 is MNHEY and CDR2 is SMNVEV (reference sequence). Trimming removed 3 bases at V and 1 base at J, with 13 bases between. CDR3 size: 16 residues. The CDR3 is CASSLYSIGSNQPQHF. The CDR3 DNA follows: TGTGCCAGCAGTTTGTACAGTATAGGGAGCAATCAGCCCCAGCATTTT.

The chain joins TRBV27 to TRBJ1-3, with a tentative D call TRBD1 (5 bases). V lost 6 bases to trimming and J lost 9 bases, with 12 bases between them. This CDR3 is built from 12 residues. Germline loops: CDR1 MNHEY, CDR2 SMNVEV (reference sequence). The CDR3 DNA reads as TGTGCCAGCAGCAGCGCGGGGGGCACCATATATTTT. As protein: CASSSAGGTIYF.